Reported below is one T cell receptor beta chain. Germline CDR1 is SGHRS and CDR2 is YFSETQ. J was trimmed by 5 bases and V by 0 bases; bases with no gene match: 15. The CDR3 is 18 residues long. The data are from a study of blood T cell repertoires in COVID-19. Data came from immunoSEQ multiplex PCR; TCRdb stores just in-frame clones and leaves some out. The sample contains a few hundred thousand clones, around 89% of which appear only once. This TCR was sampled from a man aged 35 to 55 with acute or convalescent COVID-19. J is TRBJ2-5 and V is TRBV5-1; TRBD1 agrees at 8 bases. The specimen was peripheral blood. CDR3 residues: CASSLAPNLAGGGETQYF. As DNA, the CDR3 is TGCGCCAGCAGCTTGGCCCCAAATTTGGCAGGGGGCGGGGAGACCCAGTACTTC.